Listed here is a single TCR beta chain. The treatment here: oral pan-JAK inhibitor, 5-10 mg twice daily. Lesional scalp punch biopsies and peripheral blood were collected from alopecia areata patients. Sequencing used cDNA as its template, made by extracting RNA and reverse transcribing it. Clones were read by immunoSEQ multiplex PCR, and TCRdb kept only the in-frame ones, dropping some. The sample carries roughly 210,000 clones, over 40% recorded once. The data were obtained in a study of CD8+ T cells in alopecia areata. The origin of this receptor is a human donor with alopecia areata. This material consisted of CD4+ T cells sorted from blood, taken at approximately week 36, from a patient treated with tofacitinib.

CDR3 amino acids: CSADSRNTEAFF. CDR3 nucleotides: TGCAGCGCTGACAGCAGGAACACTGAAGCTTTCTTT. The rearrangement joins TRBV29-1 to TRBJ1-1; TRBD1 is a possible D gene (5 bases). V lost 7 bases and J 1 base, leaving 10 bases between the germline ends. This CDR3 comprises 12 residues. The germline V gene has CDR1 SQVTM and CDR2 ANQGSEA.